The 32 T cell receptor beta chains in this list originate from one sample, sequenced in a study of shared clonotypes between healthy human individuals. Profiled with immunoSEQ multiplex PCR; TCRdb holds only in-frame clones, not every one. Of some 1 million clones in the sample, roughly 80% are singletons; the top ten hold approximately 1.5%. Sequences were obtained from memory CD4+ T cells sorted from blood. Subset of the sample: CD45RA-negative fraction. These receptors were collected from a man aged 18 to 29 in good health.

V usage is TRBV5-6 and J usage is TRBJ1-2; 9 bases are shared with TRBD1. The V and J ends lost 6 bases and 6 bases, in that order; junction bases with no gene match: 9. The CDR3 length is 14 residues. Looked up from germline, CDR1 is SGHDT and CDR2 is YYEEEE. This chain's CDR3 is CASKPGQGTDGYTF. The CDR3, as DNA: TGTGCCAGCAAACCGGGACAGGGTACCGATGGCTACACCTTC.

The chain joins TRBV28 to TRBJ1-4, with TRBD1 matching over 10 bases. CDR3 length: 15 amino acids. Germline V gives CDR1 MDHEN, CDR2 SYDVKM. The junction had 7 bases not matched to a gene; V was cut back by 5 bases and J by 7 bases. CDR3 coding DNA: TGTGCCAGCAGTCTAGACAGGGGGCGGGGTGAAAAACTGTTTTTT. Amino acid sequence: CASSLDRGRGEKLFF.

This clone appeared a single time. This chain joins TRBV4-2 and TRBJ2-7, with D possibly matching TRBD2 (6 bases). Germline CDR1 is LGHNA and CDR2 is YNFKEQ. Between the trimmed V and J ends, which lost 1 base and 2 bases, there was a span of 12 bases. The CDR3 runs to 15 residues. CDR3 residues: CASSQVSGVAYEQYF. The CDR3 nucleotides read TGTGCCAGCAGCCAAGTTAGCGGAGTTGCCTACGAGCAGTACTTC.

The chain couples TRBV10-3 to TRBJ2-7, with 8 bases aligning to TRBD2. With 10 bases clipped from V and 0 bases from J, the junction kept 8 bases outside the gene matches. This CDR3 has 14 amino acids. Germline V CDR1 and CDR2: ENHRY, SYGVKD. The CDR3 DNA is TGTGCCACGACGACTAGCGCTCCCTCCTACGAGCAGTACTTC. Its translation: CATTTSAPSYEQYF.

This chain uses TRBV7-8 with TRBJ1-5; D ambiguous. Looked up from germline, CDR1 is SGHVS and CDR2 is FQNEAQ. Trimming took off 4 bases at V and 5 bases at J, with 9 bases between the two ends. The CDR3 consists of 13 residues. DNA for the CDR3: TGTGCCAGCAGCTCGACTCAAGATCAGCCCCAGCATTTT. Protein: CASSSTQDQPQHF.

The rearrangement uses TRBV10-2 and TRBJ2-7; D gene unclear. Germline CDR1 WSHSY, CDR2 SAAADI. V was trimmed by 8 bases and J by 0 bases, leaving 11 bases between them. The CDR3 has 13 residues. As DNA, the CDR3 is TGCGCCAGCCTGACAACCCGCTCCTACGAGCAGTACTTC. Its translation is CASLTTRSYEQYF.

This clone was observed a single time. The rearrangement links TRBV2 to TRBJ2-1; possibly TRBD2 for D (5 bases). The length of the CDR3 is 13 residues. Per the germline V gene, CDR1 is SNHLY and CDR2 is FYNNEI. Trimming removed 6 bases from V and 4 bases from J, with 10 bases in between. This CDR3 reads CASSRGRYNEQFF. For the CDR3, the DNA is TGTGCCAGCAGCCGAGGGAGATACAATGAGCAGTTCTTC. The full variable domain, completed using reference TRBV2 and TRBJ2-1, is EPEVTQTPSHQVTQMGQEVILRCVPISNHLYFYWYRQILGQKVEFLVSFYNNEISEKSEIFDDQFSVERPDGSNFTLKIRSTKLEDSAMYFCASSRGRYNEQFFGPGTRLTVL.

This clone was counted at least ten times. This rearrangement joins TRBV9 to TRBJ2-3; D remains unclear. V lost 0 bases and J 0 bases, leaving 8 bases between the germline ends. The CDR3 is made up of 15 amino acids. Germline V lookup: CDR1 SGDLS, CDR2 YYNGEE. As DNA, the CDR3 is TGTGCCAGCAGCGTAGAGGCCGGCAGCACAGATACGCAGTATTTT. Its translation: CASSVEAGSTDTQYF. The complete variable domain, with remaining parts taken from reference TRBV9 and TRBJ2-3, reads DSGVTQTPKHLITATGQRVTLRCSPRSGDLSVYWYQQSLDQGLQFLIQYYNGEERAKGNILERFSAQQFPDLHSELNLSSLELGDSALYFCASSVEAGSTDTQYFGPGTRLTVL.

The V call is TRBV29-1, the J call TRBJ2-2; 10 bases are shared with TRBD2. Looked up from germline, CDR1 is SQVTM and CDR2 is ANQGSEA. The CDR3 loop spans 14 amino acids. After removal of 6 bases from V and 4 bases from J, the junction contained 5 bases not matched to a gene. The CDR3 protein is CSVEIAGGTGELFF. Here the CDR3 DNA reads TGCAGCGTCGAAATAGCGGGGGGCACCGGGGAGCTGTTTTTT.

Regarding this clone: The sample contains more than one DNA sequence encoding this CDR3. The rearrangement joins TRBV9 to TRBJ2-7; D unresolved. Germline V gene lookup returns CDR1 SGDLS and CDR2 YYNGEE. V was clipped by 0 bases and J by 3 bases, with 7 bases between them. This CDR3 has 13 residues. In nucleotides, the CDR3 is TGTGCCAGCAGCGTAGACGGATACTACGAGCAGTACTTC. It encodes CASSVDGYYEQYF.

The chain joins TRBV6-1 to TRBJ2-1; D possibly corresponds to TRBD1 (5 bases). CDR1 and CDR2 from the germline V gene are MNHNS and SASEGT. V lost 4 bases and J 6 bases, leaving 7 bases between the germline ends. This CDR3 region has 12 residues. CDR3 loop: CASSGRGNEQFF. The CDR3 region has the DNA TGTGCCAGCAGTGGAAGGGGCAATGAGCAGTTCTTC.

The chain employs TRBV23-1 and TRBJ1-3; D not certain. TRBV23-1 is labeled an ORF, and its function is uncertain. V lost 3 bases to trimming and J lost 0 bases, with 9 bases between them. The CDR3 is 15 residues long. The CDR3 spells CASSHAYYSGNTIYF. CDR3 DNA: TGCGCCAGCAGTCATGCGTACTACTCTGGAAACACCATATATTTT.

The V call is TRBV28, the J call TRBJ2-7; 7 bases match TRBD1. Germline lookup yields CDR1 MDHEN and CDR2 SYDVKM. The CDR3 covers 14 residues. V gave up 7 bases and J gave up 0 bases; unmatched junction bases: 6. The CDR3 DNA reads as TGTGCCAGCAACCTTGGGACAGTCTCCTACGAGCAGTACTTC. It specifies CASNLGTVSYEQYF.

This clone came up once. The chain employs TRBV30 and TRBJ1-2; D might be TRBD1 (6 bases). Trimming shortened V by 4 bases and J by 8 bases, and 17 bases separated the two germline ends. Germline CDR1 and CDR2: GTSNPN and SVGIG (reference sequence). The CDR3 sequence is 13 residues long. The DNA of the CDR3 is TGTGCCTGGACGGGGGGCCCCGCCGGCGGCTACACCTTC. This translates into CAWTGGPAGGYTF.

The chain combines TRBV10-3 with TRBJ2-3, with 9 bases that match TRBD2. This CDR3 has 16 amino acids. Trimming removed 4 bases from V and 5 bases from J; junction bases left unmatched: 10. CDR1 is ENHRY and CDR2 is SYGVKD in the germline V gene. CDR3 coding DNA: TGTGCCATCAGTGGCGGGGCGGGGGGGGCCCAAGATACGCAGTATTTT. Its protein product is CAISGGAGGAQDTQYF.

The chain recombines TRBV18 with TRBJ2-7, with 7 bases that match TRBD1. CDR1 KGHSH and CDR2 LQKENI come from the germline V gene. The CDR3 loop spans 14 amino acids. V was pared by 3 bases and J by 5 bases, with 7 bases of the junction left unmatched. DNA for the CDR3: TGTGCCAGCTCACCCCGGACAGGCCCTGACGAGCAGTACTTC. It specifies CASSPRTGPDEQYF.

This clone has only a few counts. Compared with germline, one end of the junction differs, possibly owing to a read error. CDR3 amino acids: CASSSGTLNTGELFF. The CDR3 DNA is TGTGCTAGCAGCTCAGGGACCTTGAACACCGGGGAGCTGTTTTTT. The rearrangement uses TRBV7-7 and TRBJ2-2; perhaps D is TRBD1 or TRBD2 (5 bases each). Germline CDR1 SSHAT, CDR2 FNYEAQ (reference sequence). This CDR3 is 15 amino acids long.

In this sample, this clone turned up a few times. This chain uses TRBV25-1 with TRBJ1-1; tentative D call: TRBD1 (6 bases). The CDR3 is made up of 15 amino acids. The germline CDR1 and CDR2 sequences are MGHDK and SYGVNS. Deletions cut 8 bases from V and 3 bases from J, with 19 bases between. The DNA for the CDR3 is TGTGCCAGCGGGGGGACACAGGCCCAGGACACTGAAGCTTTCTTT. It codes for CASGGTQAQDTEAFF.

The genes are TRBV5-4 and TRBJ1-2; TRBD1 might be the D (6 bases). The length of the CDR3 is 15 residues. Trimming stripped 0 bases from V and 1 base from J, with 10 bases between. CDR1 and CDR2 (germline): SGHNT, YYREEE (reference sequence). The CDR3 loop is CASSLGQGNNYGYTF. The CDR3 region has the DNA TGTGCCAGCAGCTTGGGGCAGGGGAATAACTATGGCTACACCTTC.

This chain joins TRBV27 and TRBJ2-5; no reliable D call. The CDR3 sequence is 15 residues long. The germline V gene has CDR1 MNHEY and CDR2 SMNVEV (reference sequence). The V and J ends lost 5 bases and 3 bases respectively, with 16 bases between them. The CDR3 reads CASSNPWNGEETQYF. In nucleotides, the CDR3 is TGTGCCAGCAGTAACCCCTGGAATGGGGAAGAGACCCAGTACTTC.

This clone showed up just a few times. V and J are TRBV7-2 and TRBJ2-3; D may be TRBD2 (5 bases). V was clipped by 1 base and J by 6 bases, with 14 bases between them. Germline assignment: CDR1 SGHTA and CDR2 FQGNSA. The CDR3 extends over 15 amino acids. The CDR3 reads CASSLEGRAHDTQYF. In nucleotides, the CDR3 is TGTGCCAGCAGCTTAGAAGGGCGGGCCCACGATACGCAGTATTTT.

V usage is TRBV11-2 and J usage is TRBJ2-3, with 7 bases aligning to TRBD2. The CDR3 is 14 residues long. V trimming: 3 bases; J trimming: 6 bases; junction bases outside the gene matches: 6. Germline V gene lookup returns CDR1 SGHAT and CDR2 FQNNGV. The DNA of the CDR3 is TGTGCCAGCAGCTTTGTGGGAGGGGTGGATACGCAGTATTTT. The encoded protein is CASSFVGGVDTQYF.

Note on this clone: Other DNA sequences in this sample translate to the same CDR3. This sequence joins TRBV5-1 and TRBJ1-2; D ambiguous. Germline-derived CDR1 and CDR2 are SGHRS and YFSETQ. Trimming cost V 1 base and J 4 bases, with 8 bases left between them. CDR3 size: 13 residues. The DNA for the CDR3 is TGCGCCAGCAGCTTGTCGGGCTCCTATGGCTACACCTTC. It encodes CASSLSGSYGYTF.

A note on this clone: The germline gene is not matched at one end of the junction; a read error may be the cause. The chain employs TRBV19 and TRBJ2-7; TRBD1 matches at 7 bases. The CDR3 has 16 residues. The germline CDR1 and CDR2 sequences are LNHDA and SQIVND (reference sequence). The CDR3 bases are TGTGCCAGTAGTATAGGGAGTTGGACAGGCTCCCACGAGCAGTACTTC. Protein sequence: CASSIGSWTGSHEQYF.

The CDR3 nucleotides are TGTGCCAGCAGCGTAGGCCCTAGCGGAGATACGCAGTATTTT. Translating it yields CASSVGPSGDTQYF. This rearrangement joins TRBV9 to TRBJ2-3; 7 bases fit TRBD2. This CDR3 comprises 14 residues. Germline V gene sequence: CDR1 SGDLS, CDR2 YYNGEE. V shed 0 bases, J shed 5 bases, and the junction held 3 bases outside the gene matches.

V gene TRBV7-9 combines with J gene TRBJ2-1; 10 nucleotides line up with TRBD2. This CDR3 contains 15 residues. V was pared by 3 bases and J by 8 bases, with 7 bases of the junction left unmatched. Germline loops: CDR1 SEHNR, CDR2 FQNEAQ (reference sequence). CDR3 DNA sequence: TGTGCCAGCAGCTTTCTAGCGGGGGATTTCGATGAGCAGTTCTTC. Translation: CASSFLAGDFDEQFF.

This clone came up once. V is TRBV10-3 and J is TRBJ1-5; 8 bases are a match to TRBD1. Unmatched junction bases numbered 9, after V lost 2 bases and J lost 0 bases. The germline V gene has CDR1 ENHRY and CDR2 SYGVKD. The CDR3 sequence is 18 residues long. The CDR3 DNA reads TGTGCCATCAGTGAGCATACCTGGACAGGGAATAGCAATCAGCCCCAGCATTTT. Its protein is CAISEHTWTGNSNQPQHF.

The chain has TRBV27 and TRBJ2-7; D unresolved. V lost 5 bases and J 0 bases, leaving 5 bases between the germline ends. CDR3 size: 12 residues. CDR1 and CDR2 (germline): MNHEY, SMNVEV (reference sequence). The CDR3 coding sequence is TGTGCCAGCAGTCTGAGCTCCTACGAGCAGTACTTC. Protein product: CASSLSSYEQYF.

The CDR3 DNA reads TGTGCCAGTAGACGATTGACAGTGAATGGGGTCAATGAGCAGTTCTTC. This encodes CASRRLTVNGVNEQFF. The rearrangement uses TRBV19 and TRBJ2-1; a weak D match, TRBD1 (5 bases). The CDR3 has 16 residues. Germline values: CDR1 LNHDA, CDR2 SQIVND (reference sequence). V was trimmed by 6 bases and J by 6 bases, leaving 21 bases between them.

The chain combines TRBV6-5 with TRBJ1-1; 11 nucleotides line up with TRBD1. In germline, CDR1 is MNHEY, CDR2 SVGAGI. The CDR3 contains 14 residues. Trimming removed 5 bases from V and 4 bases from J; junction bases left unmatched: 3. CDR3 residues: CASSPGTGGTEAFF. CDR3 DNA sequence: TGTGCCAGCAGTCCCGGGACAGGGGGCACTGAAGCTTTCTTT.

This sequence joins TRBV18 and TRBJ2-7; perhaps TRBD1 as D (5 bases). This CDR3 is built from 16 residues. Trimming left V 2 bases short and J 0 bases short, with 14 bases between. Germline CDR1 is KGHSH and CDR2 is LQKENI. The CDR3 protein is CASSPVWQGPSYEQYF. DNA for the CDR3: TGTGCCAGCTCACCAGTCTGGCAGGGTCCCTCCTACGAGCAGTACTTC. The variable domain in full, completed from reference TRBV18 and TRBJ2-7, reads NAGVMQNPRHLVRRRGQEARLRCSPMKGHSHVYWYRQLPEEGLKFMVYLQKENIIDESGMPKERFSAEFPKEGPSILRIQQVVRGDSAAYFCASSPVWQGPSYEQYFGPGTRLTVT.

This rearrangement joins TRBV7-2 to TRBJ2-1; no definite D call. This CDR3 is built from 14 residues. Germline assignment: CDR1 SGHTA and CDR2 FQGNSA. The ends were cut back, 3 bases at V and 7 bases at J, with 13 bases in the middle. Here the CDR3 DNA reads TGTGCCAGCAGCTTCCCCCCGGTGGGTAATGAGCAGTTCTTC. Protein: CASSFPPVGNEQFF. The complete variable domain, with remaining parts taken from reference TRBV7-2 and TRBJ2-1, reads GAGVSQSPSNKVTEKGKDVELRCDPISGHTALYWYRQSLGQGLEFLIYFQGNSAPDKSGLPSDRFSAERTGGSVSTLTIQRTQQEDSAVYLCASSFPPVGNEQFFGPGTRLTVL.